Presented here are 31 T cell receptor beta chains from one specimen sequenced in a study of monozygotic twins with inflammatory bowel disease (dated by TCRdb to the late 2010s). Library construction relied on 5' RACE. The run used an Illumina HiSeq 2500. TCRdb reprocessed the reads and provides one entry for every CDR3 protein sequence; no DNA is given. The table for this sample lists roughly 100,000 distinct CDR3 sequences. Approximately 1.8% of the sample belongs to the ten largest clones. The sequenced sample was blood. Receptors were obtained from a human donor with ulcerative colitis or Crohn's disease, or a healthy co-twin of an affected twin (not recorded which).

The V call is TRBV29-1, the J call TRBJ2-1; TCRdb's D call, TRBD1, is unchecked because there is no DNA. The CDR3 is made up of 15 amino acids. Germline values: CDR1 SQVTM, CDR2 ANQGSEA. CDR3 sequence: CSVEGDRGSYNEQFF.

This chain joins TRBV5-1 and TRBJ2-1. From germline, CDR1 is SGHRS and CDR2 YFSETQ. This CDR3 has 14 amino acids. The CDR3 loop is CASSLDGRDNEQFF. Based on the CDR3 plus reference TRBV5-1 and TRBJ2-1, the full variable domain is KAGVTQTPRYLIKTRGQQVTLSCSPISGHRSVSWYQQTPGQGLQFLFEYFSETQRNKGNFPGRFSGRQFSNSRSEMNVSTLELGDSALYLCASSLDGRDNEQFFGPGTRLTVL.

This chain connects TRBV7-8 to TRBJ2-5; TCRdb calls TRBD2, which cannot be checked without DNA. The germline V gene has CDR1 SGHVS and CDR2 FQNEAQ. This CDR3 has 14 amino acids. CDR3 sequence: CASSPGTTKETQYF.

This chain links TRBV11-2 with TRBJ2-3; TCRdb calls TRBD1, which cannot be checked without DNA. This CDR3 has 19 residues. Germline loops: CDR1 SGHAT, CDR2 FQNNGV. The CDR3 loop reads CASTPQSFGTGLITDTQYF. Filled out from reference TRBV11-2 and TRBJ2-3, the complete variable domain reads EAGVAQSPRYKIIEKRQSVAFWCNPISGHATLYWYQQILGQGPKLLIQFQNNGVVDDSQLPKDRFSAERLKGVDSTLKIQPAKLEDSAVYLCASTPQSFGTGLITDTQYFGPGTRLTVL.

The CDR3 protein is CASSSDRGSGYTF. The chain recombines TRBV12-3 or TRBV12-4 with TRBJ1-2; the D gene TCRdb calls, TRBD1, cannot be checked with no DNA. CDR3 length: 13 amino acids.

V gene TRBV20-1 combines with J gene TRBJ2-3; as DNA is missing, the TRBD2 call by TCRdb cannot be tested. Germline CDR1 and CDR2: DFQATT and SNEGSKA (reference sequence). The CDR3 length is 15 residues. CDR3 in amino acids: CSAPPLADNTDTQYF.

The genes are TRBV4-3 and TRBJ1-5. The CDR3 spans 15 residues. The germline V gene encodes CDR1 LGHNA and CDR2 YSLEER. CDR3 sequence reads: CASSQDPYSNQPQHF.

This CDR3 reads CASSIGPLGTEAFF. V and J are TRBV19 and TRBJ1-1; TCRdb returns TRBD1, unconfirmable since there is no DNA. Germline-derived CDR1 and CDR2 are LNHDA and SQIVND (reference sequence). The CDR3 is made up of 14 amino acids.

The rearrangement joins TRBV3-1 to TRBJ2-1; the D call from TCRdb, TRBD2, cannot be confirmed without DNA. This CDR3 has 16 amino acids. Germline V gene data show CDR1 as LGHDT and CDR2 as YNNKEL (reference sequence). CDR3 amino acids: CASSKGLAGDRDEQFF.

The CDR3 protein is CASRVRSGGASGYTF. The chain has TRBV2 and TRBJ1-2; TCRdb lists TRBD1, though no DNA is available to test this call. CDR3 length: 15 amino acids. Germline CDR1 reads SNHLY; CDR2 reads FYNNEI.

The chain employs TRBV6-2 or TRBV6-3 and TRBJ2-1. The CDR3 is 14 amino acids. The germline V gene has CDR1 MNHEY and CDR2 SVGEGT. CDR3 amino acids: CASSYSSSYNEQFF.

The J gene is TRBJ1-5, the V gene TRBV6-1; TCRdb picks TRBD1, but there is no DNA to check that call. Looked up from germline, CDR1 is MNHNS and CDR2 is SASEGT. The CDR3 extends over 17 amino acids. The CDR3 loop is CASSPGPVGVRYQPQHF.

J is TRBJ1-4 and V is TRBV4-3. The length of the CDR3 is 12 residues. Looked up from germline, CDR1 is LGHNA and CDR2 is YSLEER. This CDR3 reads CASSQTRVELFF.

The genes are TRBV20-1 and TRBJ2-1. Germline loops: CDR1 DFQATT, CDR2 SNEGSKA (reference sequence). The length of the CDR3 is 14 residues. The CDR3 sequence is CSARETWTYNEQFF.

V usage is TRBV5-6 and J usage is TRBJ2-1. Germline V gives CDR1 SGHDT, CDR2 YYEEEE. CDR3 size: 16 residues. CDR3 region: CASSPQVGNPYNEQFF.

CDR3 sequence: CASKDRGNQPQHF. J is TRBJ1-5 and V is TRBV19; there is no DNA to check the TCRdb D call of TRBD1. The CDR3 is 13 amino acids. Germline V gives CDR1 LNHDA, CDR2 SQIVND (reference sequence). Variable domain in full (rest from reference TRBV19 and TRBJ1-5): DGGITQSPKYLFRKEGQNVTLSCEQNLNHDAMYWYRQDPGQGLRLIYYSQIVNDFQKGDIAEGYSVSREKKESFPLTVTSAQKNPTAFYLCASKDRGNQPQHFGDGTRLSIL.

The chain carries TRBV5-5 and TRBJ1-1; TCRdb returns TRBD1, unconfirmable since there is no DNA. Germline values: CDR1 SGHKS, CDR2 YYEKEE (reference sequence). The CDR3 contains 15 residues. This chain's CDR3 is CASSRTDRGLDEAFF.

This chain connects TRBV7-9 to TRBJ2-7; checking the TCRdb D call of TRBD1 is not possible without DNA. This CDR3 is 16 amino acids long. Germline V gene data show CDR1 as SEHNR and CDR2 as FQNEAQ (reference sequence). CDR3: CASSLVDSQSSYEQYF.

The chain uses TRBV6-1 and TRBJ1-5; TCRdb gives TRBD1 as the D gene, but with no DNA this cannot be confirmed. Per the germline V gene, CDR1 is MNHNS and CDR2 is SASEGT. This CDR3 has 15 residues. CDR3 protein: CASSLSGNLNQPQHF.

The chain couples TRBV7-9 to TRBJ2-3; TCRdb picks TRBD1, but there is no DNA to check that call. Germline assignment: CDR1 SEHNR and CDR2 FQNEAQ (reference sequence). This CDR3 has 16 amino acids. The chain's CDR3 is CASSLIGTGTSYTQYF.

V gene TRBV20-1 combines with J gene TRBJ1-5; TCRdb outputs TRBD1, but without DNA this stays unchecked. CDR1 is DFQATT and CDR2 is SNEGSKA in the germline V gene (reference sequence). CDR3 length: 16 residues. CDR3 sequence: CSARITGINSNQPQHF.

CDR3 region: CASSGQTVESYNEQFF. This sequence joins TRBV25-1 and TRBJ2-1; the TRBD1 assignment by TCRdb is unverifiable without DNA. The germline CDR1 and CDR2 sequences are MGHDK and SYGVNS. This CDR3 region has 16 residues. The variable domain in full, completed from reference TRBV25-1 and TRBJ2-1, reads EADIYQTPRYLVIGTGKKITLECSQTMGHDKMYWYQQDPGMELHLIHYSYGVNSTEKGDLSSESTVSRIRTEHFPLTLESARPSHTSQYLCASSGQTVESYNEQFFGPGTRLTVL.

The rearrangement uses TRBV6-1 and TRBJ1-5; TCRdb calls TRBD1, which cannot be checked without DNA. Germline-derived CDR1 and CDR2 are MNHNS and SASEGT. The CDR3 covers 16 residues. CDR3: CASSHHLGTGNQPQHF.

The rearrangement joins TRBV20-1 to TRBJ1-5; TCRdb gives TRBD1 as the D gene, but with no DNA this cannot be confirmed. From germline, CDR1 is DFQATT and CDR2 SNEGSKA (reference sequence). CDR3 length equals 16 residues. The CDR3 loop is CSANRDRERRDQPQHF.

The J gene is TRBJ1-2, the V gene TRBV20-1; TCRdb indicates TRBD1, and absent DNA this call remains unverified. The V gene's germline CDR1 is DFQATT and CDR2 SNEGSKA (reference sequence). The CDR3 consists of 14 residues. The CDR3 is CSALKTAFAYGYTF.

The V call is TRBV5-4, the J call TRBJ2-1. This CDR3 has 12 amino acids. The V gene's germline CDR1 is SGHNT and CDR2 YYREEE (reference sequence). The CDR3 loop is CASSKIGNEQFF.

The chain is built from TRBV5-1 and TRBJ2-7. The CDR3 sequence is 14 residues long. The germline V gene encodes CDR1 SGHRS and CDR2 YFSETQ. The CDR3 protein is CASSLGQSSYEQYF.

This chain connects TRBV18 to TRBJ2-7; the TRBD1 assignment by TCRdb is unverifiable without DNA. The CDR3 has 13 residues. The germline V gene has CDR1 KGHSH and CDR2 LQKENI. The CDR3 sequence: CASDRGQNVEQYF.

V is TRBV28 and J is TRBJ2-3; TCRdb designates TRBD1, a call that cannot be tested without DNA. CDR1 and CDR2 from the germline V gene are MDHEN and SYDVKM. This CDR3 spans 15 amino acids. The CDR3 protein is CASTTPGAGSDTQYF.

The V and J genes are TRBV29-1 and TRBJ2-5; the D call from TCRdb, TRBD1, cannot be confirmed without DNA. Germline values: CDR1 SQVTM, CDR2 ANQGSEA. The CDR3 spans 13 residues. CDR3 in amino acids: CSVFNRGRETQYF.

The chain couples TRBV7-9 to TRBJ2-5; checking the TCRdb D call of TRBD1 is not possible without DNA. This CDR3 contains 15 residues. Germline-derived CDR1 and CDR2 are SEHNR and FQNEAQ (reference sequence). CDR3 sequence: CASSPPARGQETQYF.